The entry below gives a single TCR beta chain sequence along with its context. This specimen belongs to a study of T cell repertoires in cytomegalovirus infection. TCRdb fed the reads into MiXCR, producing one record per CDR3 protein. This table has 250,000 or so distinct CDR3 sequences, 15% to 20% appearing once. Trimming took 8 bases from V and 0 from J; bases not matched to a gene: 5. The CDR3 is 15 residues long. The germline V gene encodes CDR1 LNHNV and CDR2 YYDKDF (reference sequence). This TCR was sampled from a human donor in good health (CMV status not recorded). Some clones in this sample may be carry-over from other donors' samples. The sample was CD8+ T cells from PBMCs. The chain employs TRBV15 and TRBJ2-1; 9 bases align to TRBD2. This CDR3 reads CATGLAGISYNEQFF. The CDR3 nucleotides are TGTGCCACCGGTCTAGCGGGGATCTCCTACAATGAGCAGTTCTTC. Full variable domain (outside the CDR3, taken from reference TRBV15 and TRBJ2-1): DAMVIQNPRYQVTQFGKPVTLSCSQTLNHNVMYWYQQKSSQAPKLLFHYYDKDFNNEADTPDNFQSRRPNTSFCFLDIRSPGLGDTAMYLCATGLAGISYNEQFFGPGTRLTVL.